This T cell receptor (beta chain) was found in a study of CD8+ T cells in alopecia areata. Across the whole study: Twice daily, treated patients received 5 to 10 mg of oral tofacitinib.

RNA extraction and reverse transcription yielded cDNA as sequencing template. TCRdb keeps only in-frame clones here, not all; method: immunoSEQ multiplex PCR. Of 130,000 to 150,000 clones listed, over 80% are singletons. The germline V gene has CDR1 SEHNR and CDR2 FQNEAQ (reference sequence). V trimming: 6 bases; J trimming: 6 bases; junction bases outside the gene matches: 4. This CDR3 contains 12 residues. In alopecia areata patients, both lesional scalp punch biopsies and peripheral blood were collected. Sequencing was performed on CD8+ T cells sorted from blood, taken at week 0. The clonotype was recovered from a human donor with alopecia areata. The chain has TRBV7-9 and TRBJ1-2, with TRBD1 matching 7 bases. The CDR3 protein is CASRKDRDGYTF. As DNA, the CDR3 is TGTGCCAGCAGAAAAGACAGGGATGGCTACACCTTC.